This section outlines one T cell receptor beta chain sequence together with its context. The sample belongs to a study of cytomegalovirus exposure and HLA in healthy donors. It was with 60 Vbeta and 13 Jbeta primers that the PCR ran. Sequencing was performed with immunoSEQ multiplex PCR; in TCRdb, only in-frame clones are kept and a portion is missing. Among about 95,000 clones listed, about 81% were seen once. Germline V lookup: CDR1 MNHEY, CDR2 SMNVEV (reference sequence). J gave up 4 bases and V 0 bases, and 7 bases lay outside the gene matches. This CDR3 has 17 amino acids. The chain couples TRBV27 to TRBJ2-1, with TRBD2 matching 9 bases. This clonotype was obtained from a woman between 35 and 50 years old in good health and CMV-seropositive. Material: PBMCs. The chain's CDR3 is CASSLSALAGDYNEQFF. The CDR3 nucleotides read TGTGCCAGCAGTTTATCAGCTTTAGCGGGAGATTACAATGAGCAGTTCTTC.